The TCR beta chain described here comes from a study of identical twins. Study-wide points: Beta clonotypes that were abundant in cord blood contained fewer insertions, a pattern absent from memory repertoires.

This CDR3 is built from 12 residues. Germline CDR1 MDHEN, CDR2 SYDVKM. TCRdb reprocessed the 5' RACE reads via MiXCR and lists one record per CDR3 protein. The table lists around 340,000 distinct CDR3 sequences, approximately 8.8% of them singletons. All donors were healthy Caucasians. A remark on this clonotype: Its target is not known. Being one base from a much bigger clone, this may be a read error.

Sequencing used naive T cells sorted from blood. The origin of this receptor is a woman in her forties or fifties in good health. The chain combines TRBV28 with TRBJ2-7; D is possibly TRBD2 (6 bases). The CDR3 nucleotides read TGTGCCAGCAGTTTACGGGGGTACGAGCAGTGCTTC. Its protein product is CASSLRGYEQCF.